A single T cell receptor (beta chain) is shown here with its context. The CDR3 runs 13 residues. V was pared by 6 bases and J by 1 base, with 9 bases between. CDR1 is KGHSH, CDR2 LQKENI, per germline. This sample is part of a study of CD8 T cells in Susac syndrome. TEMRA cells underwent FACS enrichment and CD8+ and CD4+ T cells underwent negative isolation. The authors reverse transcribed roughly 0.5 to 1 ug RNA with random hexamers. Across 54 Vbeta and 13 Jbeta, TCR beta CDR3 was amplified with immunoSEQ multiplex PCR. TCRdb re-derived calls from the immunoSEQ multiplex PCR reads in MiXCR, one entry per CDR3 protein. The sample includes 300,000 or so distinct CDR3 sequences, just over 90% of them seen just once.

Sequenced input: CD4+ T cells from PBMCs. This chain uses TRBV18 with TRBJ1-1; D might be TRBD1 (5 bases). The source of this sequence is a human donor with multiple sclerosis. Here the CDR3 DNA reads TGTGCCAGCTCGGACGGGGGGAACACTGAAGCTTTCTTT. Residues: CASSDGGNTEAFF.